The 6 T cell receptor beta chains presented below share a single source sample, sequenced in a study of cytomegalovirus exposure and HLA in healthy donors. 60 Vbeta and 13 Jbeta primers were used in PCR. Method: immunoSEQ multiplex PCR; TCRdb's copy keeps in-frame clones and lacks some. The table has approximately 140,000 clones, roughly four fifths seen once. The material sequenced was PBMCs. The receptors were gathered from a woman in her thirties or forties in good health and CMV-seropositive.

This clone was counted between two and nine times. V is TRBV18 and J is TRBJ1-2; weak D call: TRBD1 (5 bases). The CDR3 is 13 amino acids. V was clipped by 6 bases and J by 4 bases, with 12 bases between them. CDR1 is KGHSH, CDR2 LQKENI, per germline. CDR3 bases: TGTGCCAGCTCGCTCGGGGGGAGCTATGGCTACACCTTC. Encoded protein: CASSLGGSYGYTF.

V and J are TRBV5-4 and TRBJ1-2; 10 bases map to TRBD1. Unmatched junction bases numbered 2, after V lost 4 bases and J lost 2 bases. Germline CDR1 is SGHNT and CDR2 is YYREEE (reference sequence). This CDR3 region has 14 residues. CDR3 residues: CASSPGQGNYGYTF. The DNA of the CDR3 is TGTGCCAGCAGCCCGGGACAGGGGAACTATGGCTACACCTTC. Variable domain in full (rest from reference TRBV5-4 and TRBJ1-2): ETGVTQSPTHLIKTRGQQVTLRCSSQSGHNTVSWYQQALGQGPQFIFQYYREEENGRGNFPPRFSGLQFPNYSSELNVNALELDDSALYLCASSPGQGNYGYTFGSGTRLTVV.

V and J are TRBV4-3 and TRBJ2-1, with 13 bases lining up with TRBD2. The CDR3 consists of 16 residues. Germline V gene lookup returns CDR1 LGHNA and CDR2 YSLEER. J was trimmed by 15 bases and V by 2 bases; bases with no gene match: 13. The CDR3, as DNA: TGCGCCAGCAGCCAAACAGCCGGGACTAGCGGGACAGGGCCGTTCTTC. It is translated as CASSQTAGTSGTGPFF.

CDR3 region: CATSLGTGRTYEQYF. CDR3 sequence (DNA): TGTGCCACCTCCCTGGGGACAGGGAGGACCTACGAGCAGTACTTC. The rearrangement links TRBV19 to TRBJ2-7, with 9 bases lining up with TRBD1. Trimming removed 10 bases from V and 2 bases from J; junction bases left unmatched: 12. This CDR3 has 15 residues. CDR1 LNHDA and CDR2 SQIVND come from the germline V gene (reference sequence).

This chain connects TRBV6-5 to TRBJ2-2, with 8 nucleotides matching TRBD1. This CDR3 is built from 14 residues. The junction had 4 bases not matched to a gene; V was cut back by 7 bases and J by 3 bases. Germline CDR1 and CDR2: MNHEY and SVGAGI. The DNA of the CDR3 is TGTGCCAGCACCCGGACAGGGTACACCGGGGAGCTGTTTTTT. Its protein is CASTRTGYTGELFF.

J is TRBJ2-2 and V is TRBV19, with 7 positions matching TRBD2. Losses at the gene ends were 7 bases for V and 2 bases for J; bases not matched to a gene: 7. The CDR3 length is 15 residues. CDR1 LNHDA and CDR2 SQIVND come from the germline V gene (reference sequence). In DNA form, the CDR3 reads TGTGCCAGTACCCCCGGGGGGAGAAACACCGGGGAGCTGTTTTTT. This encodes CASTPGGRNTGELFF.